The 10 T cell receptor beta chains below all came from one sample that was sequenced in a study of cytomegalovirus exposure and HLA in healthy donors (TCRdb year 2017). Libraries were built with the immunoSEQ multiplex PCR assay. For the multiplex PCR, a mixture combining 60 forward primers for TCR Vbeta segments and 13 reverse primers for TCR Jbeta segments was used. Held by TCRdb, this immuneACCESS table contains in-frame sequences only and omits some clones. Under half of the omission traces to an unresolved V gene where checked; the cause of the rest is unknown. In all, the sample holds about 90,000 clones, and approximately 84% of those were seen once. 2% to 2.5% of the sample lies in the top ten. What was sequenced was PBMCs. These receptors all stem from a man between 18 and 29 years old in good health and CMV-seronegative.

The chain uses TRBV19 and TRBJ2-1, with TRBD2 as a possible D gene (5 bases). The ends were cut back, 7 bases at V and 10 bases at J, with 14 bases in the middle. Germline V gene lookup returns CDR1 LNHDA and CDR2 SQIVND (reference sequence). CDR3 length equals 12 residues. The CDR3 protein is CASKSPGWEQFF. DNA of the CDR3: TGTGCCAGTAAGAGTCCGGGGTGGGAGCAGTTCTTC.

V is TRBV6-6 and J is TRBJ1-1; tentatively, D is TRBD1 (6 bases). This CDR3 is 14 amino acids long. The germline V gene encodes CDR1 MNHNY and CDR2 SVGAGI (reference sequence). The germline V and J ends were trimmed by 5 bases and 5 bases, with 15 bases remaining between them. This chain's CDR3 is CASSTSGQSTEAFF. CDR3 bases: TGTGCCAGCAGTACATCGGGACAATCTACTGAAGCTTTCTTT.

The chain joins TRBV28 to TRBJ2-7; tentative D call: TRBD1 (6 bases). The length of the CDR3 is 13 residues. Between the trimmed V and J ends, which lost 3 bases and 6 bases, there was a span of 12 bases. The germline V gene has CDR1 MDHEN and CDR2 SYDVKM. This CDR3 reads CASSLQGSSEQYF. CDR3 in DNA: TGTGCCAGCAGTTTGCAGGGGAGTAGCGAGCAGTACTTC.

The J gene is TRBJ2-1, the V gene TRBV7-9; TRBD2 might be the D (5 bases). Trimming stripped 4 bases from V and 0 bases from J, with 10 bases between. Germline V lookup: CDR1 SEHNR, CDR2 FQNEAQ (reference sequence). The CDR3 is 15 amino acids. CDR3 DNA sequence: TGTGCCAGCAGCTCGACTACCCGCTCCTACAATGAGCAGTTCTTC. As protein: CASSSTTRSYNEQFF.

This chain links TRBV6-4 with TRBJ2-7, with D possibly matching TRBD2 (6 bases). The CDR3 loop spans 15 amino acids. Deletions cut 3 bases from V and 3 bases from J, with 15 bases between. Germline V lookup: CDR1 MRHNA, CDR2 SNTAGT. CDR3 nucleotide sequence: TGTGCCAGCAGTGAAACTAGCTCCGGGTTCTACGAGCAGTACTTC. Translated, it gives CASSETSSGFYEQYF.

The chain uses TRBV27 and TRBJ1-1, with TRBD1 matching over 8 bases. CDR1 MNHEY and CDR2 SMNVEV come from the germline V gene (reference sequence). This CDR3 spans 15 amino acids. With 2 bases clipped from V and 4 bases from J, the junction kept 6 bases outside the gene matches. Here the CDR3 DNA reads TGTGCCAGCAGTTTAACAGGGGGACCGGTCACTGAAGCTTTCTTT. Protein product: CASSLTGGPVTEAFF.

V is TRBV2 and J is TRBJ2-2, with a tentative D call TRBD1 (6 bases). From germline, CDR1 is SNHLY and CDR2 FYNNEI. V was pared by 4 bases and J by 0 bases, with 9 bases between. CDR3 length: 15 residues. The CDR3: CASSGTAPNTGELFF. The CDR3 nucleotides are TGTGCCAGCAGTGGGACAGCCCCGAACACCGGGGAGCTGTTTTTT.

This clone was detected once. The gene calls are TRBV6-1 and TRBJ2-1; no clear D. V lost 7 bases, J lost 3 bases, and 7 bases lay in between. Germline lookup yields CDR1 MNHNS and CDR2 SASEGT. CDR3 length: 12 residues. The CDR3 bases are TGTGCCAGCACTATCGTCTACAATGAGCAGTTCTTC. This sequence encodes CASTIVYNEQFF.

This rearrangement joins TRBV5-5 to TRBJ1-5, with 7 bases that match TRBD1. After removal of 2 bases from V and 3 bases from J, the junction contained 5 bases not matched to a gene. CDR3 length: 15 residues. Germline lookup yields CDR1 SGHKS and CDR2 YYEKEE (reference sequence). The CDR3 nucleotides read TGTGCCAGCAGCTTTCGGACAGGCTACAATCAGCCCCAGCATTTT. Translation gives CASSFRTGYNQPQHF.

This sequence joins TRBV7-9 and TRBJ1-5, with D unresolved. The CDR3 totals 12 residues. Germline loops: CDR1 SEHNR, CDR2 FQNEAQ (reference sequence). Trimming removed 5 bases at V and 8 bases at J, with 10 bases between. CDR3: CASSDGAEPQHF. CDR3 DNA sequence: TGTGCCAGCAGCGACGGTGCGGAGCCCCAGCATTTT.